Each of the 4 T cell receptor beta chains below was sequenced from the same sample in a study of memory CD4+ T cells and cytomegalovirus serostatus. The protocol was immunoSEQ multiplex PCR, while the TCRdb copy is restricted to in-frame clones and leaves out a portion. The table includes 40,000 to 45,000 clones, more than 65% detected once. The sort gate was single viable CD3+CD4+CD8-CD45RO+ cells for memory CD4+ T cells. The sample comprised memory CD4+ T cells from blood. The receptor set was obtained from an adult in good health and CMV-seronegative.

The rearrangement links TRBV6-5 to TRBJ2-7, with unresolved D. Germline CDR1 reads MNHEY; CDR2 reads SVGAGI. V shed 5 bases and J shed 1 base, with 9 bases lying between them. CDR3 length: 13 residues. The CDR3 here is CASSHQTSYEQYF. CDR3 bases: TGTGCCAGCAGTCATCAGACGTCCTACGAGCAGTACTTC.

The V gene is TRBV6-1, the J gene TRBJ2-2; a weak D match, TRBD1 (5 bases). Between the trimmed V and J ends, which lost 2 bases and 2 bases, there was a span of 12 bases. The CDR3 runs 16 residues. The germline CDR1 and CDR2 sequences are MNHNS and SASEGT. This chain's CDR3 is CASSESRQGNTGELFF. The CDR3 nucleotides read TGTGCCAGCAGTGAAAGCCGGCAGGGTAACACCGGGGAGCTGTTTTTT.

The rearrangement uses TRBV7-8 and TRBJ1-5; D not certain. Deletions cut 2 bases from V and 6 bases from J, with 17 bases between. This CDR3 contains 16 residues. CDR1 is SGHVS and CDR2 is FQNEAQ in the germline V gene. For the CDR3, the DNA is TGTGCCAGCAGCTTAACCTGGACGCCGGGAGGTCAGCCCCAGCATTTT. Residues: CASSLTWTPGGQPQHF.

The chain employs TRBV27 and TRBJ1-1, with 9 positions matching TRBD1. This CDR3 has 15 amino acids. Germline V gene lookup returns CDR1 MNHEY and CDR2 SMNVEV (reference sequence). V lost 0 bases to trimming and J lost 4 bases; unmatched junction nucleotides: 3. This CDR3 reads CASSLSGTGSTEAFF. For the CDR3, the DNA is TGTGCCAGCAGTTTATCCGGGACAGGGTCCACTGAAGCTTTCTTT.